The TCR beta chain described here comes from a study of T cell responses to AZD1222 COVID-19 vaccine. CDR1 and CDR2 (germline): MNHEY, SVGAGI. The CDR3 extends over 15 amino acids. V was clipped by 6 bases and J by 0 bases, with 11 bases between them. Clones were sequenced by immunoSEQ multiplex PCR, and TCRdb holds only the in-frame ones, with some missing. The sample yields over 150,000 clones, 90% seen once. V and J are TRBV6-5 and TRBJ1-4; maybe TRBD1 (6 bases). The sample was peripheral blood, taken on day 0 of AZD1222 vaccination. The clonotype comes from an adult in good health. The CDR3 nucleotides read TGTGCCAGCAGACGGGACATCTCAACTAATGAAAAACTGTTTTTT. It yields the protein CASRRDISTNEKLFF.